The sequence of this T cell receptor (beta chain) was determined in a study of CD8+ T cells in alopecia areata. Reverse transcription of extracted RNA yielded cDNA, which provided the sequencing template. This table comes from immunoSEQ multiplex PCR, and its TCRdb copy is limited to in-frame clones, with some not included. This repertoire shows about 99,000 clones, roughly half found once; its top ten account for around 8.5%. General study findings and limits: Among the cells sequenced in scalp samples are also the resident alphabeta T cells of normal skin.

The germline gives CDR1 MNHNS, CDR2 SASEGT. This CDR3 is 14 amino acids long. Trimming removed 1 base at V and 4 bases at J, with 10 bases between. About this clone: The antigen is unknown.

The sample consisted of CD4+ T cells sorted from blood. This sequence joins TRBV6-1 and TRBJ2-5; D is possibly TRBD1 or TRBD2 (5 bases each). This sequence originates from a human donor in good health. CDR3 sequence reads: CASSEVGVGETQYF. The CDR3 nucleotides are TGTGCCAGCAGTGAAGTGGGGGTTGGAGAGACCCAGTACTTC.